The present TCR beta chain was sequenced within a study of CD8+CD57+ T cells in acquired aplastic anemia. Overall study results and limits: There were 25 to 35 CD8+ CDR3 sequences that occurred in both patients and controls.

Both TCR beta VDJ combination and CDR3 sequence profiling were carried out. Genomic DNA was the template for this profiling. One entry per CDR3 protein results from TCRdb running MiXCR on the reads. Of 150,000 to 200,000 distinct CDR3 sequences listed, less than 60% are singletons. Patients selected for sequencing had displayed CD8+CD57+ cell expansion by flow cytometry. Untreated patients provided the blood samples, with no therapy given before sampling. From germline, CDR1 is SGHRS and CDR2 YFSETQ. The CDR3 totals 15 residues. Remarks on this clonotype: Its cognate antigen is unknown. This sequence may be a read error, since a much larger clone differs from it by one base.

The clonotype was recovered from a human donor with aplastic anemia. The chain is built from TRBV5-1 and TRBJ2-2; 7 bases agree with TRBD1. Sequencing was performed on sorted CD4+, CD8+, or CD8+CD57+ T cells (not recorded which) from PBMCs. CDR3 amino acids: CASSSGTVNTGDLFF. CDR3 nucleotide sequence: TGCGCCAGCAGCTCTGGGACAGTGAACACCGGGGACCTGTTTTTT.